These T cell receptor beta chains were read from a single sample in a study of T cell repertoires in cytomegalovirus infection. TCRdb reprocessed the reads with MiXCR, giving one entry per CDR3 protein. Altogether about 230,000 distinct CDR3 sequences are present, approximately 22% being singletons, with the ten largest covering around a sixth. Sequencing was done on a sample of CD8+ T cells from PBMCs. The source of these receptors is a human donor in good health (CMV status not recorded). Some clones in this sample may be carry-over from other donors' samples. CDR3s leave out the opening cysteine and the closing phenylalanine or tryptophan. Part of the rows lack a size; the others show once, few, many or a class for expanded clones.

CDR3 protein,J gene,V gene,clone size
ASSQDWETQETQY,TRBJ2-5,TRBV4-1,many
SDGSTNGYT,TRBJ1-2,TRBV29-1,NA
ASSMPANTEAF,TRBJ1-1,TRBV19,NA
ASSPLFSSAEAF,TRBJ1-1,TRBV7-9,few
ASSEYNEQF,TRBJ2-1,TRBV27,many
ASTLLGSDIQETQY,TRBJ2-5,TRBV7-9,many
ASSEVQLAGNEQF,TRBJ2-1,TRBV2,NA
ATSPWGEGRNNEQF,TRBJ2-1,TRBV15,NA
ASSLEGPLDTEAF,TRBJ1-1,TRBV7-9,NA
ASSLSGQGSTDTQY,TRBJ2-3,TRBV4-1,few
ASSPRTGSSSDEQY,TRBJ2-7,TRBV3-1,NA
ASRFTGLSGNTIY,TRBJ1-3,TRBV28,NA
AISTDRGETQY,TRBJ2-3,TRBV10-3,NA
SANDRGLSYEQY,TRBJ2-7,TRBV20-1,NA
SARSERGGYEQY,TRBJ2-7,TRBV20-1,NA